This T cell receptor (beta chain) was sequenced for a study of technical replicates of blood from a handful of donors. The CDR3 contains 12 residues. V lost 10 bases, J lost 2 bases, and 4 bases stayed unmatched. Germline-derived CDR1 and CDR2 are LGHNT and FRNRAP. Using immunoSEQ multiplex PCR, the repertoire was profiled, and TCRdb retains in-frame clones only, with some absent. This table holds tens of thousands of clones, 75% to 95% found once. This chain joins TRBV12-5 and TRBJ1-2, with 7 bases matching TRBD1. Material for sequencing was T cells isolated from PBMCs. This clonotype originated in a human donor in good health. Some clones in this sample may be carry-over from other donors' samples. CDR3 amino acids: CAIWTGNYGYTF. The CDR3 region has the DNA TGTGCTATCTGGACAGGAAACTATGGCTACACCTTC.